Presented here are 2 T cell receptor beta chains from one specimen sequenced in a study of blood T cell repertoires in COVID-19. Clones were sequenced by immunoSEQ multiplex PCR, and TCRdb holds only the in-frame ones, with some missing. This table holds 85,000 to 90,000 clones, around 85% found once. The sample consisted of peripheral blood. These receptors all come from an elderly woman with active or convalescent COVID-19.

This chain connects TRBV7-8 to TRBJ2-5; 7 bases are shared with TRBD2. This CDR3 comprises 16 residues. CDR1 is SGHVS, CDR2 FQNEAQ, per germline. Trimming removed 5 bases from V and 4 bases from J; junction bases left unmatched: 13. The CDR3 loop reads CASSTMGREVSETQYF. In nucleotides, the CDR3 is TGTGCCAGCAGCACCATGGGACGGGAGGTATCAGAGACCCAGTACTTC. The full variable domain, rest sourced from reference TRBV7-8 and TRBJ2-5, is GAGVSQSPRYKVAKRGQDVALRCDPISGHVSLFWYQQALGQGPEFLTYFQNEAQLDKSGLPSDRFFAERPEGSVSTLKIQRTQQEDSAVYLCASSTMGREVSETQYFGPGTRLLVL.

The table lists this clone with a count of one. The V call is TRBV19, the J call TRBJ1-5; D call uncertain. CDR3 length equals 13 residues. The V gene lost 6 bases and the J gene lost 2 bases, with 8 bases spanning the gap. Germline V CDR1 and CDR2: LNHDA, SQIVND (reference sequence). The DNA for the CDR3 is TGTGCCAGTAGGAGGGAGGGCAATCAGCCCCAGCATTTT. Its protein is CASRREGNQPQHF.